This TCR beta chain derives from a study of blood T cell repertoires in COVID-19. Per the germline V gene, CDR1 is GTSNPN and CDR2 is SVGIG (reference sequence). This CDR3 is 13 amino acids long. The V end lost 4 bases, the J end lost 4 bases, and 11 bases lay between the germline ends. Libraries were prepared by immunoSEQ multiplex PCR; TCRdb keeps only in-frame clonotypes and omits some of them. This sample yields fewer than 450,000 clones, of which almost 90% are seen a single time; 5.5% to 7.5% belongs to the top ten. The rearrangement joins TRBV30 to TRBJ1-5; D is unresolved. The sequence was obtained from a woman in her sixties or seventies with COVID-19, enrolled during active disease. The material sequenced was peripheral blood. As DNA, the CDR3 is TGTGCCTGGAATAGAGGTCCGAATCAGCCCCAGCATTTT. Protein product: CAWNRGPNQPQHF.